The 29 T cell receptor beta chains presented below share a single source sample, sequenced in a study of CD4 and CD8 cells across lung adenocarcinoma regions (dated by TCRdb to between 2018 and 2020). Library method: PCR. The sequencer listed for this sample is HiSeq X Ten. TCRdb applied fastp at Q25 and MiXCR to the public reads, then kept only in-frame beta chains. Each entry merges the rows of one CDR3 protein and shows their most common DNA and genes. The sample contains several thousand distinct CDR3 sequences, 53% of them found a single time. 95% to 97% of the sample rests with the top ten. The sequencing input was CD8+ T cells from the center of a lung tumor. The sample's cell subset or site label, decoded: tumor center region. The receptor set was obtained from a male donor with lung adenocarcinoma. The CD4 and CD8 labels of this study may be unreliable.

This CDR3 reads CASSGPFGNTQYF. As DNA, the CDR3 is TGTGCCAGCAGTGGTCCATTCGGTAATACGCAGTATTTT. This chain joins TRBV6-1 and TRBJ2-3; D is undetermined. Germline V gene lookup returns CDR1 MNHNS and CDR2 SASEGT. V was clipped by 4 bases and J by 7 bases, with 12 bases between them. The CDR3 covers 13 residues.

This chain connects TRBV6-1 to TRBJ2-1; D gene ambiguous. The DNA end lines up better with TRBJ2-7; the J call may be wrong. This CDR3 contains 14 residues. The germline CDR1 and CDR2 sequences are MNHNS and SASEGT. The CDR3, as DNA: TGTGCCAGCAGTCCCGAATGGCGCCCCTACGAGCAGTACTTC. Its protein product is CASSPEWRPYEQYF.

This clonotype has more than one count but fewer than ten. The V and J genes are TRBV10-3 and TRBJ2-4, with D perhaps being TRBD1 or TRBD2 (5 bases each). The V gene's germline CDR1 is ENHRY and CDR2 SYGVKD. The CDR3 runs 13 residues. V lost 10 bases and J lost 13, with 23 bases in between. CDR3 loop: CATGLCAKNTQYF. CDR3 nucleotide sequence: TGTGCCACGGGGCTGTGTGCCAAAAACACGCAGTACTTC.

There are many counts of this clonotype. The chain combines TRBV6-2 or TRBV6-3 with TRBJ2-1, with D uncertain. Germline V gives CDR1 MNHEY, CDR2 SVGEGT. This CDR3 is built from 11 residues. V was shortened by 7 bases and J by 6 bases, with 7 bases between the two germline ends. CDR3 loop: CASTDLNEQFF. The CDR3 nucleotides read TGTGCCAGCACAGACCTCAATGAGCAGTTCTTC.

Note on this clonotype: A junction boundary mismatches the germline segment, possibly from a read error. The chain combines TRBV30 with TRBJ2-5; D call uncertain. The CDR3 has 23 residues. CDR1 is GTSNPN, CDR2 SVGIG, per germline (reference sequence). The CDR3 sequence: CAWPQLLSLLQIPRSLEHAKVHW. CDR3 coding DNA: TGTGCCTGGCCTCAACTTCTTTCTTTACTCCAGATTCCTCGGAGCCTTGAACATGCTAAAGTACACTGG.

The V and J genes are TRBV4-1 and TRBJ2-2; 10 positions agree with TRBD2. The ends lost 0 bases at V and 3 bases at J; junction bases unmatched: 4. CDR1 is MGHRA, CDR2 YSYEKL, per germline. The CDR3 loop spans 17 amino acids. CDR3 region: CASSQEPSGGYTGELFF. DNA of the CDR3: TGCGCCAGCAGCCAAGAACCTAGCGGGGGATACACCGGGGAGCTGTTTTTT.

A note on this clonotype: A much larger clone differs from this one at a single base, so this may be a read error. This CDR3 reads CASSQVQGSYEQCF. The CDR3 DNA reads as TGCGCCAGCAGCCAAGTACAGGGATCCTACGAGCAGTGCTTC. The chain is built from TRBV4-1 and TRBJ2-1; D perhaps matches TRBD1 (6 bases). The germline gives CDR1 MGHRA, CDR2 YSYEKL. The length of the CDR3 is 14 residues.

V usage is TRBV4-1 and J usage is TRBJ2-1, with D unclear. This CDR3 region has 17 residues. V lost 0 bases, J lost 4 bases, and 16 bases lay in between. CDR1 and CDR2 from the germline V gene are MGHRA and YSYEKL. CDR3 protein: CASSQDLPSGIYNEQFF. CDR3 bases: TGCGCCAGCAGCCAAGATCTCCCCTCTGGGATTTACAATGAGCAGTTCTTC.

The chain recombines TRBV10-3 with TRBJ2-1, with 9 bases lining up with TRBD1. The J call may be mistaken, given a closer DNA end match to TRBJ2-7. Per the germline V gene, CDR1 is ENHRY and CDR2 is SYGVKD. This CDR3 is 16 amino acids long. The CDR3: CAISEFGQGTTYEQYF. The CDR3 nucleotides read TGTGCCATCAGTGAGTTTGGACAGGGGACAACCTACGAGCAGTACTTC.

The V call is TRBV6-5, the J call TRBJ2-3; no reliable D call. The CDR3 has 16 amino acids. The V end lost 0 bases, the J end lost 2 bases, and 12 bases lay between the germline ends. Germline V gene data show CDR1 as MNHEY and CDR2 as SVGAGI. The CDR3 region has the DNA TGTGCCAGCAGTTACTCGATGATGGCACACACAGATACGCAGTATTTT. This codes for CASSYSMMAHTDTQYF.

This clonotype has ten or more counts. J is TRBJ2-1 and V is TRBV9; D perhaps matches TRBD1 (6 bases). The CDR3 is 15 residues long. Germline lookup yields CDR1 SGDLS and CDR2 YYNGEE. Trimming took 6 bases from V and 5 from J, leaving 18 bases between them. CDR3 in amino acids: CASNPGTNNNNEQFF. DNA of the CDR3: TGTGCCAGCAACCCCGGGACAAACAATAACAATGAGCAGTTCTTC. Full variable domain (missing parts from reference TRBV9 and TRBJ2-1): DSGVTQTPKHLITATGQRVTLRCSPRSGDLSVYWYQQSLDQGLQFLIQYYNGEERAKGNILERFSAQQFPDLHSELNLSSLELGDSALYFCASNPGTNNNNEQFFGPGTRLTVL.

This chain connects TRBV27 to TRBJ2-1; TRBD2 agrees at 10 bases. The J call is uncertain, as TRBJ2-7 better fits the DNA end. The germline V gene has CDR1 MNHEY and CDR2 SMNVEV (reference sequence). The CDR3 totals 14 residues. The CDR3 region is CASSLRLAGYEQYF. The CDR3 region has the DNA TGTGCCAGCAGTTTACGACTAGCGGGCTACGAGCAGTACTTC.

This clonotype showed up many times. The rearrangement links TRBV9 to TRBJ2-4; D is perhaps TRBD1 or TRBD2 (5 bases each). The CDR3 sequence is 14 residues long. The V gene lost 0 bases and the J gene lost 1 base, with 5 bases spanning the gap. Germline V lookup: CDR1 SGDLS, CDR2 YYNGEE. CDR3 sequence: CASSVGGAKNIQYF. In DNA, the CDR3 is TGTGCCAGCAGCGTAGGGGGGGCCAAAAACATTCAGTACTTC.

Only a few counts were recorded for this clonotype. The chain has TRBV6-1 and TRBJ1-2; weak D call: TRBD1 (6 bases). The CDR3 is made up of 12 amino acids. Germline loops: CDR1 MNHNS, CDR2 SASEGT. The V end lost 6 bases, the J end lost 8 bases, and 13 bases lay between the germline ends. CDR3 in DNA: TGTGCCAGCAGAACAGGACAGAACGGCTACACCTTC. Encoded protein: CASRTGQNGYTF.

V gene TRBV6-4 combines with J gene TRBJ2-5; TRBD1 might be the D (6 bases). The CDR3 is made up of 16 amino acids. The V end lost 2 bases, the J end lost 0 bases, and 13 bases lay between the germline ends. The germline CDR1 and CDR2 sequences are MRHNA and SNTAGT. The DNA of the CDR3 is TGTGCCAGCAGTGACCCGGACGGACAGAACCAAGAGACCCAGTACTTC. Its protein is CASSDPDGQNQETQYF.

A note on this clonotype: The germline gene is not matched at one end of the junction; a read error may be the cause. The chain recombines TRBV10-1 with TRBJ2-1; no clear D. CDR1 and CDR2 from the germline V gene are WNHNN and SYGVQD (reference sequence). The CDR3 sequence is 12 residues long. DNA for the CDR3: TGCGCCAGGACGGACGTTCTCAATGGGCAGTTCTTC. It specifies CARTDVLNGQFF.

The chain employs TRBV6-5 and TRBJ2-1, with TRBD1 identical over 7 bases. Losses at the gene ends were 2 bases for V and 8 bases for J; bases not matched to a gene: 3. The CDR3 has 13 amino acids. Germline lookup yields CDR1 MNHEY and CDR2 SVGAGI. Here the CDR3 reads CASSYTTGYEQFF. The CDR3 DNA sequence: TGTGCCAGCAGTTACACGACAGGGTATGAGCAGTTCTTC.

As for this clonotype: Since a much larger clone is just one base distant, this may be a read error. The gene calls are TRBV10-3 and TRBJ2-1; weak D call: TRBD2 (6 bases). Germline CDR1 ENHRY, CDR2 SYGVKD. Trimming shortened V by 7 bases and J by 10 bases, and 29 bases separated the two germline ends. This CDR3 spans 17 amino acids. The CDR3 region is CAITKLSRDSSRGEQFF. Written as DNA, the CDR3 is TGTGCCATCACCAAACTTTCCCGGGACTCCTCTAGGGGCGAGCAGTTCTTC.

This clonotype has a count of ten or more. This chain joins TRBV7-9 and TRBJ2-3; D is undetermined. Trimming took off 2 bases at V and 0 bases at J, with 6 bases between the two ends. The length of the CDR3 is 14 residues. Per germline, CDR1 SEHNR and CDR2 FQNEAQ (reference sequence). In DNA, the CDR3 is TGTGCCAGCAGCTTAATGGCGAGCACAGATACGCAGTATTTT. It specifies CASSLMASTDTQYF.

There are many counts of this clonotype. The chain recombines TRBV12-3 or TRBV12-4 with TRBJ2-1; 8 bases align to TRBD1. V dropped 4 bases and J dropped 7; count of bases not matched to a gene: 9. The CDR3 consists of 15 residues. CDR3 loop: CASSCWDRTVNEQFF. In DNA, the CDR3 is TGTGCCAGCAGTTGCTGGGACAGGACGGTAAATGAGCAGTTCTTC.

CDR3 DNA: TGTGCCAGCAGCTTACAGACTAACTATGGCTACACCTTC. Amino acids: CASSLQTNYGYTF. V and J are TRBV11-1 and TRBJ1-2; D unresolved. V was trimmed by 2 bases and J by 0 bases, leaving 4 bases between them. This CDR3 contains 13 residues. CDR1 SGHAT and CDR2 FQDESV come from the germline V gene (reference sequence). The full variable domain, completed using reference TRBV11-1 and TRBJ1-2, is EAEVAQSPRYKITEKSQAVAFWCDPISGHATLYWYRQILGQGPELLVQFQDESVVDDSQLPKDRFSAERLKGVDSTLKIQPAELGDSAMYLCASSLQTNYGYTFGSGTRLTVV.

The gene calls are TRBV27 and TRBJ2-1; maybe TRBD2 (7 bases). The CDR3 totals 15 residues. Germline lookup yields CDR1 MNHEY and CDR2 SMNVEV (reference sequence). Trimming removed 7 bases from V and 6 bases from J, with 19 bases in between. As DNA, the CDR3 is TGTGCCAGCACTCACTCTCGGGGGGCCGTCAATGAGCAGTTCTTC. As protein: CASTHSRGAVNEQFF.

The chain joins TRBV28 to TRBJ2-3; perhaps TRBD2 as D (6 bases). CDR1 is MDHEN, CDR2 SYDVKM, per germline. This CDR3 has 14 amino acids. V was pared by 8 bases and J by 5 bases, with 17 bases between. Written as DNA, the CDR3 is TGTGCCAGCGCCGGGGGAGGTACGAAAGATACGCAGTATTTT. This encodes CASAGGGTKDTQYF.

The chain uses TRBV20-1 and TRBJ2-1, with D hard to call. There are 13 residues in the CDR3. The germline gives CDR1 DFQATT, CDR2 SNEGSKA (reference sequence). V lost 3 bases and J 0 bases, leaving 6 bases between the germline ends. For the CDR3, the DNA is TGCAGTGCTAGCGCGAGCTCCTACAATGAGCAGTTCTTC. As protein: CSASASSYNEQFF.

The rearrangement links TRBV6-1 to TRBJ1-2; TRBD1 matches at 7 bases. Germline CDR1 reads MNHNS; CDR2 reads SASEGT. CDR3 length: 13 amino acids. Trimming cost V 0 bases and J 7 bases; bases outside gene matches: 2. The CDR3 DNA reads as TGTGCCAGCAGTGAAGCGCAGGGGGGTGGCTACACCTTC. Its protein product is CASSEAQGGGYTF.

In nucleotides, the CDR3 is TGTGCCAGCAGTGAACTAGCGGGAGGTTCGGATACGCAGTATTTT. It specifies CASSELAGGSDTQYF. The gene calls are TRBV6-1 and TRBJ2-3; 11 bases are shared with TRBD2. Germline CDR1 is MNHNS and CDR2 is SASEGT. Trimming at V came to 2 bases and at J to 6 bases, leaving 4 bases not matched to a gene. The CDR3 has 15 residues.

This clonotype was counted only a few times. The chain has TRBV6-5 and TRBJ1-1; no definite D call. Germline V gene data show CDR1 as MNHEY and CDR2 as SVGAGI. The CDR3 has 13 amino acids. Trimming shortened V by 2 bases and J by 5 bases, and 9 bases separated the two germline ends. DNA of the CDR3: TGTGCCAGCAGTTACAGTCGGGTGACTGAAGCTTTCTTT. Protein: CASSYSRVTEAFF.

CDR3 region: CAIRPQGEETQYF. The CDR3 DNA sequence: TGTGCCATCAGGCCACAGGGGGAAGAGACCCAGTACTTC. The chain has TRBV10-3 and TRBJ2-5, with 8 bases lining up with TRBD1. The CDR3 runs 13 residues. Trimming at V came to 6 bases and at J to 3 bases, leaving 3 bases not matched to a gene. The germline CDR1 and CDR2 sequences are ENHRY and SYGVKD.

This chain connects TRBV4-1 to TRBJ2-3; D may be TRBD2 (6 bases). Germline V lookup: CDR1 MGHRA, CDR2 YSYEKL. With 1 base removed from V and 8 bases from J, the gap between germline ends came to 16 bases. CDR3 length equals 15 residues. The CDR3 DNA is TGCGCCAGCAGCCAAGCTCTTCGTAGCGGCAGTACGCAGTATTTT. Its translation is CASSQALRSGSTQYF.